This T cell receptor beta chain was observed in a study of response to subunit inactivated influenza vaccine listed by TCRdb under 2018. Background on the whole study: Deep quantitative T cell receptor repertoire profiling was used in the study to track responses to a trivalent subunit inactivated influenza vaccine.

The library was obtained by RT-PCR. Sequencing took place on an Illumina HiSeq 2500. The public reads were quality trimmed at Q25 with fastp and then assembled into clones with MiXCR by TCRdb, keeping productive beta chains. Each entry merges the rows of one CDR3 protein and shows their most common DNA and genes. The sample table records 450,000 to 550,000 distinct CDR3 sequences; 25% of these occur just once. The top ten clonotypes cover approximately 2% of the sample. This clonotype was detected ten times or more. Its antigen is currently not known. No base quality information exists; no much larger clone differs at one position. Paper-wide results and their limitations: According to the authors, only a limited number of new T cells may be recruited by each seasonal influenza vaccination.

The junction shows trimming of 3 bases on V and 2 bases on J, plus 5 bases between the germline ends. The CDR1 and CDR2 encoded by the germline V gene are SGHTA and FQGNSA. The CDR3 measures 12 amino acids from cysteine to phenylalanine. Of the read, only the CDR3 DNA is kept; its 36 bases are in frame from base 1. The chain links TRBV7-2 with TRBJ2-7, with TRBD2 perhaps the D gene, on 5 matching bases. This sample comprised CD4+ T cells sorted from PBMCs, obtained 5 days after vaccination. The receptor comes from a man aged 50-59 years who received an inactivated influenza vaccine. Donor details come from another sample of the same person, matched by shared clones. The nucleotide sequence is TGTGCCAGCAGCTTGACTACCTACGAGCAGTACTTC. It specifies CASSLTTYEQYF.